This entry lists 18 T cell receptor beta chains sequenced from one sample in a study of CD8 T cells in ankylosing spondylitis. Overall study findings and caveats: What seemed typical of ankylosing spondylitis blood was a TCR beta motif built from about 8 highly homologous variants.

No cognate antigen is known for these TCRs. TCRdb reprocessed the 5' RACE reads via MiXCR and lists one record per CDR3 protein. The sample yields more than 500,000 distinct CDR3 sequences, roughly 5.3% seen once. Sequencing was performed on blood, either unsorted or a sorted T cell fraction (not recorded which). The receptors stem from a male donor with ankylosing spondylitis.

In this sample, this clonotype turned up many times. The chain is built from TRBV5-5 and TRBJ2-3, with TRBD2 identical over 9 bases. Germline V lookup: CDR1 SGHKS, CDR2 YYEKEE (reference sequence). CDR3 size: 18 residues. Trimming removed 3 bases from V and 4 bases from J; junction bases left unmatched: 15. The CDR3 DNA reads as TGTGCCAGCAGCTCCCCAAGGGGTTCTAGCGGGATCTCAGATACGCAGTATTTT. Its translation is CASSSPRGSSGISDTQYF.

This clonotype was counted ten times or more. This chain uses TRBV27 with TRBJ1-1; TRBD1 matches at 10 bases. V dropped 4 bases and J dropped 4; count of bases not matched to a gene: 12. Germline values: CDR1 MNHEY, CDR2 SMNVEV (reference sequence). This CDR3 spans 17 amino acids. The CDR3 loop is CASSYLRGTGAGTEAFF. DNA of the CDR3: TGTGCCAGCAGTTACCTCCGGGGGACAGGGGCTGGCACTGAAGCTTTCTTT.

This clonotype was recorded at least ten times. CDR3 loop: CSAIRQALETQYF. The DNA for the CDR3 is TGCAGTGCTATACGCCAGGCCCTGGAGACCCAGTACTTC. The genes are TRBV20-1 and TRBJ2-5; D ambiguous. Per germline, CDR1 DFQATT and CDR2 SNEGSKA (reference sequence). V was clipped by 4 bases and J by 5 bases, with 14 bases between them. The CDR3 consists of 13 residues.

This clonotype was counted at least ten times. The chain recombines TRBV7-2 with TRBJ2-1; D not resolved. Germline V gene lookup returns CDR1 SGHTA and CDR2 FQGNSA. The germline V and J ends were trimmed by 5 bases and 2 bases, with 7 bases remaining between them. CDR3 size: 13 residues. CDR3 nucleotides: TGTGCCAGCAGCCCCTTCCCCTACAATGAGCAGTTCTTC. It specifies CASSPFPYNEQFF.

This clonotype was picked up many times. The chain uses TRBV20-1 and TRBJ2-7; tentatively, D is TRBD1 or TRBD2 (5 bases each). This CDR3 is built from 14 residues. CDR1 and CDR2 (germline): DFQATT, SNEGSKA (reference sequence). The V end lost 5 bases, the J end lost 0 bases, and 14 bases lay between the germline ends. This chain's CDR3 is CSASSGTVSYEQYF. The DNA for the CDR3 is TGCAGTGCTTCTTCCGGGACGGTCTCCTACGAGCAGTACTTC.

This clonotype was counted ten times or more. This rearrangement joins TRBV12-3 or TRBV12-4 to TRBJ2-7; no clear D. The CDR3 length is 13 residues. The V end lost 5 bases, the J end lost 7 bases, and 15 bases lay between the germline ends. The CDR3 nucleotides read TGTGCCAGCAGTGCTCGGACGGCTCAAGAGCAGTACTTC. It codes for CASSARTAQEQYF.

This clonotype was found a few times. The chain carries TRBV29-1 and TRBJ1-3; 7 positions agree with TRBD1. Losses at the gene ends were 4 bases for V and 2 bases for J; bases not matched to a gene: 8. The CDR3 spans 15 residues. Germline lookup yields CDR1 SQVTM and CDR2 ANQGSEA. The CDR3 DNA is TGCAGCGTTGGTAAAACTACAGGGGCTGGAAACACCATATATTTT. Amino acids: CSVGKTTGAGNTIYF.

This clonotype was found many times. The chain uses TRBV12-3 or TRBV12-4 and TRBJ1-5; no clear D. This CDR3 is built from 14 residues. Trimming pared 7 bases from V and 4 bases from J, leaving 14 bases between. CDR3 bases: TGTGCCAGCAACCTAGGGCAGTTTAATCAGCCCCAGCATTTT. It codes for CASNLGQFNQPQHF.

This clonotype was observed many times. This chain joins TRBV5-1 and TRBJ1-4, with 7 bases lining up with TRBD1. The germline V gene encodes CDR1 SGHRS and CDR2 YFSETQ. CDR3 length: 15 residues. V lost 3 bases to trimming and J lost 0 bases; unmatched junction nucleotides: 2. DNA for the CDR3: TGCGCCAGCAGCTCTGGGACAGCAACTAATGAAAAACTGTTTTTT. This gives the protein CASSSGTATNEKLFF.

This clonotype has at least ten counts. The chain joins TRBV5-1 to TRBJ1-6; 7 nucleotides align to TRBD1. V trimming: 4 bases; J trimming: 10 bases; junction bases outside the gene matches: 11. In germline, CDR1 is SGHRS, CDR2 YFSETQ. The CDR3 totals 15 residues. The CDR3 protein is CASSTGTATGSPLHF. As DNA, the CDR3 is TGCGCCAGCAGCACCGGGACAGCCACGGGCTCACCCCTCCACTTT. Drawing the rest from reference TRBV5-1 and TRBJ1-6, the complete variable domain is KAGVTQTPRYLIKTRGQQVTLSCSPISGHRSVSWYQQTPGQGLQFLFEYFSETQRNKGNFPGRFSGRQFSNSRSEMNVSTLELGDSALYLCASSTGTATGSPLHFGNGTRLTVT.

This clonotype came up many times. The chain employs TRBV27 and TRBJ2-3, with 9 positions matching TRBD2. Losses at the gene ends were 3 bases for V and 7 bases for J; bases not matched to a gene: 8. CDR3 length equals 15 residues. From germline, CDR1 is MNHEY and CDR2 SMNVEV (reference sequence). The CDR3 sequence is CASSFDPGLANTQYF. In DNA, the CDR3 is TGTGCCAGCAGTTTTGATCCGGGACTAGCAAATACGCAGTATTTT.

This clonotype was detected many times. The V and J genes are TRBV15 and TRBJ2-7; D ambiguous. The germline V gene has CDR1 LNHNV and CDR2 YYDKDF (reference sequence). The CDR3 contains 14 residues. Deletions cut 4 bases from V and 5 bases from J, with 15 bases between. The chain's CDR3 is CATSIGQALDEQYF. The CDR3 DNA is TGTGCCACCAGCATCGGGCAGGCGCTGGACGAGCAGTACTTC.

This clonotype was detected a few times. The rearrangement links TRBV20-1 to TRBJ1-2; weak D call: TRBD1 (5 bases). The CDR3 loop spans 15 amino acids. The germline V gene encodes CDR1 DFQATT and CDR2 SNEGSKA (reference sequence). Trimming took 5 bases from V and 7 from J, leaving 23 bases between them. CDR3 in DNA: TGCAGTGCTCCTAACTACTTATACCAGGGAATTGGCTACACCTTC. This codes for CSAPNYLYQGIGYTF.

This clonotype was seen ten or more times. The CDR3 reads CASSLASTGGDTQYF. CDR3 bases: TGTGCCAGCAGCTTAGCGTCGACTGGGGGAGATACGCAGTATTTT. This chain joins TRBV7-2 and TRBJ2-3; D may correspond to TRBD1 or TRBD2 (5 bases each). Looked up from germline, CDR1 is SGHTA and CDR2 is FQGNSA. Trimming left V 0 bases short and J 5 bases short, with 12 bases between. The CDR3 length is 15 residues.

The chain recombines TRBV29-1 with TRBJ1-1, with a tentative D call TRBD1 (6 bases). The length of the CDR3 is 12 residues. CDR1 SQVTM and CDR2 ANQGSEA come from the germline V gene. V gave up 7 bases and J gave up 4 bases, with 13 bases separating them. CDR3 sequence: CSGGGAVTEAFF. DNA of the CDR3: TGCAGCGGAGGGGGGGCGGTCACTGAAGCTTTCTTT.

This clonotype was detected many times. The rearrangement uses TRBV4-1 and TRBJ1-3; D unclear. The V gene's germline CDR1 is MGHRA and CDR2 YSYEKL. This CDR3 contains 15 residues. The V gene lost 6 bases and the J gene lost 0 bases, with 12 bases spanning the gap. For the CDR3, the DNA is TGCGCCAGCAGGATGAGGGCAGTCTCTGGAAACACCATATATTTT. This translates into CASRMRAVSGNTIYF.

This clonotype came up many times. V and J are TRBV9 and TRBJ2-7, with TRBD2 matching 7 bases. This CDR3 has 15 amino acids. Germline V lookup: CDR1 SGDLS, CDR2 YYNGEE. The V and J ends lost 0 bases and 4 bases, in that order; junction bases with no gene match: 7. This CDR3 is CASSVGRTSSYEQYF. The DNA of the CDR3 is TGTGCCAGCAGCGTAGGTAGGACTAGTAGTTACGAGCAGTACTTC.

This clonotype appeared many times. This chain joins TRBV12-3 or TRBV12-4 and TRBJ1-5; 7 bases are shared with TRBD1. The CDR3 covers 14 residues. Trimming at V came to 6 bases and at J to 2 bases, leaving 4 bases not matched to a gene. For the CDR3, the DNA is TGTGCCAGCAGCAGGGGGGGCGGCAATCAGCCCCAGCATTTT. Translating it yields CASSRGGGNQPQHF.